This TCR beta chain derives from a study of T cells in Graves' hyperthyroidism and ophthalmopathy. Study conclusions and caveats: Within blood appeared most thyroid clonotypes that had expanded above 0.001. Model output signaled ophthalmopathy a median approximately 6 months ahead of onset.

Regions amplified from RNA transcripts were the TCR beta CDR3 regions. The TCR CDR3 was amplified in a first-round RT-PCR using the HTBI primer set. TCRdb redid the calling of the multiplex PCR reads with MiXCR, one entry per CDR3 protein. The sample lists roughly 350,000 distinct CDR3 sequences, roughly an eighth occurring once. Germline V gives CDR1 DFQATT, CDR2 SNEGSKA (reference sequence). V was pared by 4 bases and J by 0 bases, with 19 bases between. The CDR3 is 17 residues long. In this sample, this clonotype turned up many times. Its antigen is not known. Uncontrolled infections, other autoimmune diseases, pregnancy or lactation led to exclusion of patients. On the basis of clinical symptoms, serum thyroxine and TRAb, thyroid ultrasound and orbital computed tomography, diagnoses were made.

The chain recombines TRBV20-1 with TRBJ1-5, with D unresolved. Sequenced material: blood. The TCR sequence derives from a woman in her thirties or forties with Graves' ophthalmopathy. The CDR3 coding sequence is TGCAGTGCTACCAATCCGGAAACAGCTTATAGCAATCAGCCCCAGCATTTT. It yields the protein CSATNPETAYSNQPQHF.